This is a list of T cell receptor beta chains from one sample in a study of PD-L1 blockade in urothelial cancer. Here immunoSEQ multiplex PCR was the method, and the copy in TCRdb shows in-frame clones only, minus some. The repertoire holds some 110,000 clones, with approximately 90% as singletons. The sequencing here drew on PBMCs, taken around atezolizumab (anti-PD-L1) treatment. These TCRs come from a man in his 60s with urothelial cancer. CDR3s include the opening cysteine and the closing phenylalanine or tryptophan. The order of the fields is D gene, CDR3 length, J gene, clone size, V gene, CDR3 protein, CDR3 DNA. A D gene is named only where the DNA matches it firmly. Clone sizes are given selectively: once, few, many, or a class where the clone is expanded.

TRBD2 | 14 | TRBJ2-7 | NA | TRBV6-1 | CATHSDSGRGEQYF | TGTGCCACCCATTCCGATAGCGGGAGAGGCGAGCAGTACTTC
NA | 14 | TRBJ2-7 | NA | TRBV29-1 | CSVDSGGLTTQQYF | TGCAGCGTTGATTCCGGGGGATTGACTACGCAGCAGTACTTC
NA | 15 | TRBJ2-7 | NA | TRBV7-2 | CASSLQAGASYEQYF | TGTGCCAGCAGCTTACAAGCAGGGGCCTCCTACGAGCAGTACTTC
NA | 14 | TRBJ2-7 | NA | TRBV4-2 | CASSQDLGGREQYF | TGTGCCAGCAGCCAAGATCTGGGGGGTCGGGAGCAGTACTTC
TRBD1 | 15 | TRBJ1-5 | NA | TRBV6-5 | CASSRDRDSNQPQHF | TGTGCCAGCAGCAGGGACAGGGATAGCAATCAGCCCCAGCATTTT
TRBD1 | 17 | TRBJ2-2 | NA | TRBV10-1 | CASSDPRQGTNTGELFF | TGCGCCAGCAGTGACCCTCGACAGGGAACGAACACCGGGGAGCTGTTTTTT
NA | 16 | TRBJ2-4 | NA | TRBV13 | CASSFGRGLAKNIQYF | TGTGCCAGCAGCTTCGGCAGGGGCTTAGCCAAAAACATTCAGTACTTC
TRBD1 | 16 | TRBJ2-5 | NA | TRBV7-9 | CASSFYLGQGQETQYF | TGTGCCAGCAGCTTCTACCTGGGACAGGGCCAAGAGACCCAGTACTTC
NA | 13 | TRBJ1-5 | NA | TRBV7-6 | CASSLQSGQPQHF | TGTGCCAGCAGCTTACAATCAGGTCAGCCCCAGCATTTT
TRBD1 | 15 | TRBJ1-2 | NA | TRBV5-6 | CASTGPGTGSYGYTF | TGTGCCAGCACCGGACCCGGGACAGGGAGCTATGGCTACACCTTC
NA | 13 | TRBJ2-3 | NA | TRBV5-1 | CASSLLGTDTQYF | TGCGCCAGCAGCTTGCTCGGGACAGATACGCAGTATTTT
TRBD2 | 16 | TRBJ2-7 | NA | TRBV5-1 | CASSLGGGRASGEQYF | TGCGCCAGCAGCTTGGGAGGCGGGAGGGCCTCGGGCGAGCAGTACTTC
NA | 15 | TRBJ1-1 | NA | TRBV6-1 | CASSEGGRVNTEAFF | TGTGCCAGCAGTGAAGGGGGCAGGGTGAACACTGAAGCTTTCTTT
TRBD2 | 16 | TRBJ2-1 | NA | TRBV5-1 | CASSRSGTSGYNEQFF | TGCGCCAGCAGCCGGTCCGGGACTAGCGGATACAATGAGCAGTTCTTC
NA | 13 | TRBJ2-7 | NA | TRBV11-3 | CASSLELTDEQYF | TGTGCCAGCAGCTTAGAATTGACAGACGAGCAGTACTTC
NA | 14 | TRBJ2-7 | once | TRBV7-9 | CASSFSGGRYEQYF | TGTGCCAGCAGCTTTTCGGGGGGCCGATACGAGCAGTACTTC
NA | 17 | TRBJ2-4 | once | TRBV28 | CASSLTRPGAIKNIQYF | TGTGCCAGCAGTTTAACCAGGCCTGGTGCCATCAAAAACATTCAGTACTTC
NA | 11 | TRBJ1-1 | NA | TRBV28 | CASRTTGEAFF | TGTGCCAGCAGAACTACAGGTGAAGCTTTCTTT
TRBD1 | 16 | TRBJ1-2 | NA | TRBV6-1 | CASSVAGQGAGYGYTF | TGTGCCAGCAGTGTAGCGGGGCAGGGGGCAGGATATGGCTACACCTTC
NA | 16 | TRBJ1-5 | NA | TRBV19 | CASSMGSRGGNQPQHF | TGTGCCAGTAGTATGGGGTCCCGGGGGGGCAATCAGCCCCAGCATTTT
NA | 14 | TRBJ2-7 | NA | TRBV7-2 | CASSSRLASYEQYF | TGTGCCAGCAGCTCTCGGCTAGCGTCCTACGAGCAGTACTTC
NA | 14 | TRBJ1-1 | NA | TRBV7-6 | CASSLSGGNTEAFF | TGTGCCAGCAGCTTATCGGGGGGGAACACTGAAGCTTTCTTT
TRBD2 | 14 | TRBJ2-7 | once | TRBV2 | CASRGGGVDYEQYF | TGTGCCAGCAGGGGGGGAGGGGTTGACTACGAGCAGTACTTC
TRBD1 | 15 | TRBJ1-5 | NA | TRBV6-5 | CASSPGQGLNQPQHF | TGTGCCAGCAGTCCGGGACAGGGCCTTAATCAGCCCCAGCATTTT
NA | 13 | TRBJ1-1 | NA | TRBV7-9 | CASSIRGAGEAFF | TGTGCCAGCAGCATACGGGGGGCCGGGGAAGCTTTCTTT
NA | 14 | TRBJ2-2 | NA | TRBV18 | CASSPPSVNGELFF | TGTGCCAGCTCACCACCGTCAGTAAACGGGGAGCTGTTTTTT
TRBD1 | 16 | TRBJ1-1 | once | TRBV7-3 | CASSLRGQGTNTEAFF | TGTGCCAGCAGCTTAAGGGGACAGGGGACGAACACTGAAGCTTTCTTT
TRBD1 | 16 | TRBJ1-1 | NA | TRBV28 | CASSGTGDLLVTEAFF | TGTGCCAGCAGTGGGACAGGGGATCTTCTGGTCACTGAAGCTTTCTTT
NA | 18 | TRBJ2-1 | NA | TRBV4-1 | CASSPGGQWGSSYNEQFF | TGCGCCAGCAGCCCGGGGGGCCAGTGGGGGAGCTCCTACAATGAGCAGTTCTTC